Listed below are T cell receptor beta chains from one sample, sequenced in a study of OX40 agonist ivuxolimab in advanced cancers. Profiled with immunoSEQ multiplex PCR; TCRdb holds only in-frame clones, not every one. The data contain about 49,000 clones, 81% of them seen just once; the ten biggest clones take up about 6.4%. Sample: CD4+ or CD8+ T cells sorted from blood, taken in a trial of the OX40 agonist ivuxolimab. The source of these receptors is an adult with an advanced solid tumor such as melanoma, head and neck, liver or kidney cancer. Each CDR3 is given with its conserved first and last residue. D genes are given only for firm matches. Only part of the rows carry a size: once, few, many, or a class if the clone is expanded.

D	size	V	J	CDR3	DNA
TRBD2	.	TRBV25-1	TRBJ2-1	CATFGGGGINEQFF	TGTGCCACCTTCGGGGGGGGCGGAATCAATGAGCAGTTCTTC
.	.	TRBV7-8	TRBJ1-1	CASSLMREAFF	TGTGCCAGCAGCTTAATGCGTGAAGCTTTCTTT
.	.	TRBV6-5	TRBJ1-2	CASSYLGGGYGYTF	TGTGCCAGCAGTTACTTGGGAGGGGGCTATGGCTACACCTTC
.	once	TRBV11-3	TRBJ2-1	CASSPTPFANEQFF	TGTGCCAGCAGCCCAACACCGTTCGCCAATGAGCAGTTCTTC
.	.	TRBV15	TRBJ2-7	CATSRTHGTSSSYEQYF	TGTGCCACCAGCAGAACCCATGGGACCTCTAGCTCCTACGAGCAGTACTTC
TRBD2	.	TRBV11-2	TRBJ2-1	CASSLGGAGGANEQFF	TGTGCCAGCAGCTTAGGGGGGGCGGGAGGAGCGAATGAGCAGTTCTTC
.	.	TRBV13	TRBJ2-5	CASSPGRGPGTQYF	TGTGCCAGCAGCCCCGGGCGGGGCCCGGGGACCCAGTACTTC
.	.	TRBV11-3	TRBJ1-5	CASSLDGGNQPQHF	TGTGCCAGCAGCCTTGACGGGGGCAATCAGCCCCAGCATTTT
TRBD1	.	TRBV7-8	TRBJ1-5	CASAAETGGKEPQHF	TGTGCCAGCGCGGCCGAGACAGGGGGCAAAGAGCCCCAGCATTTT
.	large	TRBV7-6	TRBJ1-2	CASSLTPDTNYGYTF	TGTGCCAGCAGCTTAACTCCAGACACAAACTATGGCTACACCTTC
.	.	TRBV30	TRBJ1-2	CAWTRGYYGYTF	TGTGCCTGGACTAGGGGATACTATGGCTACACCTTC
.	.	TRBV5-5	TRBJ2-3	CASSEGTLSSTDTQYF	TGTGCCAGCAGCGAGGGGACACTCAGTAGCACAGATACGCAGTATTTT
TRBD2	.	TRBV29-1	TRBJ2-7	CSVEKREATYEQYF	TGCAGCGTTGAAAAGCGGGAGGCCACCTACGAGCAGTACTTC
.	medium-sized	TRBV6-5	TRBJ1-2	CASSYRSSYGYTF	TGTGCCAGCAGTTACCGGTCGTCCTATGGCTACACCTTC
TRBD2	.	TRBV9	TRBJ2-1	CASSVMTSGGIDEQFF	TGTGCCAGCAGCGTCATGACTAGCGGGGGTATCGATGAGCAGTTCTTC
TRBD1	.	TRBV27	TRBJ2-7	CASSPGQRYEQYF	TGTGCCAGCAGTCCGGGACAGAGATACGAGCAGTACTTC
.	few	TRBV5-4	TRBJ2-5	CASSLSDSQETQYF	TGTGCCAGCAGCTTGTCCGACAGCCAAGAGACCCAGTACTTC
TRBD1	.	TRBV6-8	TRBJ1-2	CASSWGPGTGTILSGYTF	TGTGCCAGCAGCTGGGGGCCCGGGACAGGGACCATACTTAGTGGCTACACCTTC
.	.	TRBV7-2	TRBJ2-1	CASSLSAGAGSYNEQFF	TGTGCCAGCAGCTTAAGTGCGGGCGCGGGCTCCTACAATGAGCAGTTCTTC
.	few	TRBV7-2	TRBJ2-7	CASSLTGNTIYEQYF	TGTGCCAGCAGCTTAACGGGAAACACTATTTACGAGCAGTACTTC
.	.	TRBV4-3	TRBJ2-2	CASSETNTGELFF	TGCGCCAGCAGCGAAACGAACACCGGGGAGCTGTTTTTT
.	.	TRBV5-1	TRBJ2-1	CASSLGQDFNEQFF	TGCGCCAGCAGCTTGGGGCAGGACTTCAATGAGCAGTTCTTC
TRBD1	.	TRBV5-5	TRBJ1-1	CASSLGTGSEAFF	TGTGCCAGCAGCTTGGGGACAGGGAGTGAAGCTTTCTTT